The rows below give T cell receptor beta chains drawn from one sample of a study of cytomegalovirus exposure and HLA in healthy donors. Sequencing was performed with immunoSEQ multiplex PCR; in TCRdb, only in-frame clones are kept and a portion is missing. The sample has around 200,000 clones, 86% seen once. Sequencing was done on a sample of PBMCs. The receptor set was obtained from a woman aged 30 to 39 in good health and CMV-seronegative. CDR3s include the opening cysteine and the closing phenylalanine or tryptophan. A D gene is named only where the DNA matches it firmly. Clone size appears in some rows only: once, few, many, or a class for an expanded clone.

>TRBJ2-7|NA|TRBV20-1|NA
TGCAGTGCTTTTCTAAACGAGCAGTACTTC
CSAFLNEQYF
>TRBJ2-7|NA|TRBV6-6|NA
TGTGCCAGCAGTAGAGGGGACACCTCCTACGAGCAGTACTTC
CASSRGDTSYEQYF
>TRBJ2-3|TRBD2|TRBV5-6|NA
TGTGCCAGCAGCACCCGCGGGAGGCGGGCAGATACGCAGTATTTT
CASSTRGRRADTQYF
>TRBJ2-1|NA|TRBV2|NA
TGTGCCAGCAGTGACCAACTAAGCTCCTACAATGAGCAGTTCTTC
CASSDQLSSYNEQFF
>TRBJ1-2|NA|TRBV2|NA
TGTGCCAGCGTCCCACAGGGATTTAACTATGGCTACACCTTC
CASVPQGFNYGYTF
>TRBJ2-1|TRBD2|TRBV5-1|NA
TGCGCCAGCAGCTTGGAGGGGACTACAAAGTTACCCTCGTTCTTC
CASSLEGTTKLPSFF
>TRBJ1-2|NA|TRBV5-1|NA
TGCGCCAGCAGCGCCACGGTTACGGGAGGCGGCGGCTACACCTTC
CASSATVTGGGGYTF
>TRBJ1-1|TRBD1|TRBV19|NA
TGTGCCAGTAGTTTTTTGGGACAGGGGCAAACCAAAGACACTGAAGCTTTCTTT
CASSFLGQGQTKDTEAFF
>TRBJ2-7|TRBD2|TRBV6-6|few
TGTGCCAGCAGTATAGCGGGGGACTACGAGCAGTACTTC
CASSIAGDYEQYF
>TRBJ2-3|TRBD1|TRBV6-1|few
TGTGCCAGCAGAAACAGGGGATCAGATACGCAGTATTTT
CASRNRGSDTQYF
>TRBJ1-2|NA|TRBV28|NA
TGTGCCAGCAGGAGAACAGGGAATCAGTATGGCTACACCTTC
CASRRTGNQYGYTF
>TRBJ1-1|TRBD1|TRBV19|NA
TGTGCCAGTGCCGAGGGTCACCCACAGGGGGGGAACACTGAAGCTTTCTTT
CASAEGHPQGGNTEAFF
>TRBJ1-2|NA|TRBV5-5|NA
TGTGCCAGCAGCGTGATATCGAGCGGCTATGGCTACACCTTC
CASSVISSGYGYTF
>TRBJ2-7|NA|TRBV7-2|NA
TGTGCCAGCAGCCCGTGGGGCGGCACCTACGAGCAGTACTTC
CASSPWGGTYEQYF
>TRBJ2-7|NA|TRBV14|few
TGTGCCAGCAGCCATCTATTGACACTCTACGAGCAGTACTTC
CASSHLLTLYEQYF
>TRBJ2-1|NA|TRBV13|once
TGTGCCAGCAGCTTAACTAGCAGCAATGAGCAGTTCTTC
CASSLTSSNEQFF
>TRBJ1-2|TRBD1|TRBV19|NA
TGTGCCAGTAGCCACCGGGACAGAGCTAACTATGGCTACACCTTC
CASSHRDRANYGYTF
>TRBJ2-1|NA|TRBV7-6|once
TGTGCCAGCAGCCAAAGGACTGGGACTTACAATGAGCAGTTCTTC
CASSQRTGTYNEQFF
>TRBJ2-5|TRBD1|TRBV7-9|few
TGTGCCAGCAGCTTAAGGACAGGGGGTGGGGAGACCCAGTACTTC
CASSLRTGGGETQYF
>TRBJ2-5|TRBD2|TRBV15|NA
TGTGCCACCAGCAGAGGGACTAGCGGGGCTGAGACCCAGTACTTC
CATSRGTSGAETQYF
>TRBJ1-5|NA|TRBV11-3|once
TGTGCCAGCAGCCCGGCGGCCGGGCAGCCCCAGCATTTT
CASSPAAGQPQHF
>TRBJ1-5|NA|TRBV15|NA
TGTGCCACCAGCAGAGCCCCGTCCCATCAGCCCCAGCATTTT
CATSRAPSHQPQHF
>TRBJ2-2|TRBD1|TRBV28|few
TGTGCCAGCAGTTTGTGGCAGGGGGACACCGGGGAGCTGTTTTTT
CASSLWQGDTGELFF
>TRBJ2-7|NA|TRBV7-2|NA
TGTGCCAGCAGCTTGAACAGGGGAGGATACGAGCAGTACTTC
CASSLNRGGYEQYF
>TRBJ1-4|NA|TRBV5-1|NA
TGCGCCAGCAGCTCCCAGGGTTTGGGTGAAAAACTGTTTTTT
CASSSQGLGEKLFF
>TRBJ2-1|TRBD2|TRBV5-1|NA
TGCGCCAGCAGCTTGTTAAACGGCGGGAGCTCCTACAATGAGCAGTTCTTC
CASSLLNGGSSYNEQFF
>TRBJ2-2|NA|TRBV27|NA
TGTGCCAGCAGTGACCGACAGTTCACCGGGGAGCTGTTTTTT
CASSDRQFTGELFF
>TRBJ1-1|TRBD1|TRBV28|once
TGTGCCAGCAGTTCACCAGGGACAGGCGACACTGAAGCTTTCTTT
CASSSPGTGDTEAFF
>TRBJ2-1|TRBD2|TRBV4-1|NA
TGCGCCAGCAGCCGTACGGGACTAACTTACAATGAGCAGTTCTTC
CASSRTGLTYNEQFF
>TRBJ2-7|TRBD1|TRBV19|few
TGTGCCAGTAGCCGAAGACAGGGTGCCTACGAGCAGTACTTC
CASSRRQGAYEQYF
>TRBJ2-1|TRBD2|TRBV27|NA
TGTGCCAGCAGTCCACTAGCGGGATATTATAGTGAGCAGTTCTTC
CASSPLAGYYSEQFF
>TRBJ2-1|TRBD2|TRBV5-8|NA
TGTGCCAGCAGCTTAGGGACTAGCGACCACAATGAGCAGTTCTTC
CASSLGTSDHNEQFF
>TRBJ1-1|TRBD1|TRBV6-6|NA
TGTGCCAGCAGTTACGGTTGGGACAGGACGAACACTGAAGCTTTCTTT
CASSYGWDRTNTEAFF
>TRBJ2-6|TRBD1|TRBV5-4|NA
TGTGCCAGCAGCTGGACAGGGTCTGGGGCCAACGTCCTGACTTTC
CASSWTGSGANVLTF
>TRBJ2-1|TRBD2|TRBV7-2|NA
TGTGCCAGCAGCTTGACTAGCGCACAGTTCTTC
CASSLTSAQFF
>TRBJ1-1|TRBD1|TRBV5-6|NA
TGTGCCAGCAGCTTGTTCCGGACAGGGACCTACACTGAAGCTTTCTTT
CASSLFRTGTYTEAFF
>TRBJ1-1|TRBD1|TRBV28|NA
TGTGCCAGCAGTCCTCCGGGACAGGGGGCGAAAACTGAAGCTTTCTTT
CASSPPGQGAKTEAFF
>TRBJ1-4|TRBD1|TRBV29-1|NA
TGCAGCGCCAGGACAGGGCTTAATGAAAAACTGTTTTTT
CSARTGLNEKLFF
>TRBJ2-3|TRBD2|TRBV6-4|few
TGTGCCAGCAGCATAGCGGGGGGTGGCACAGATACGCAGTATTTT
CASSIAGGGTDTQYF
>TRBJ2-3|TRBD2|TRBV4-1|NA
TGCGCCAGCAGCCAATACTTCGGGGGGACTAGCGGGGACTACACAGATACGCAGTATTTT
CASSQYFGGTSGDYTDTQYF
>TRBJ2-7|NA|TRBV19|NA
TGTGCCAGTAGAGATCTCCGGGACAAATCCTACGAGCAGTACTTC
CASRDLRDKSYEQYF
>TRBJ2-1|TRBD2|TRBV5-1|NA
TGCGCCAGCACCGGGGCCGGGACTAGGGGCGATGAGCAGTTCTTC
CASTGAGTRGDEQFF
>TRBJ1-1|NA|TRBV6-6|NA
TGTGCCAGCAGTCCCGGTCTGAGTCCGAACACTGAAGCTTTCTTT
CASSPGLSPNTEAFF
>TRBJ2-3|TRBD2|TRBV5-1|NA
TGCGCCAGCAGCTTTGGGACTAGCGGGGGGCATGATACGCAGTATTTT
CASSFGTSGGHDTQYF
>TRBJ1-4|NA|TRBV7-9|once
TGTGCCAGCAGCTCAGGACAGACAACTAATGAAAAACTGTTTTTT
CASSSGQTTNEKLFF
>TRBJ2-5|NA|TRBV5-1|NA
TGCGCCAGCAGCTTGGCCGGAGTTCTCGAAGAGACCCAGTACTTC
CASSLAGVLEETQYF
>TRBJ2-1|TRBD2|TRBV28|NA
TGTGCCAGCATCACCACTAGCGGGAGGGCCCCTGAGCAGTTCTTC
CASITTSGRAPEQFF
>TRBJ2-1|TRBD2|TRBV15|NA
TGTGCCACCAGCAGAGAGCGGGAGAGTGAGCAGTTCTTC
CATSRERESEQFF
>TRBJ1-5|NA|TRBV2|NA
TGTGCCAGCAATACAGGGTTAGATCAGCCCCAGCATTTT
CASNTGLDQPQHF
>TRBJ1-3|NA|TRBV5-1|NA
TGCGCCAGCAGCTTCGACACTTACTCTGGAAACACCATATATTTT
CASSFDTYSGNTIYF
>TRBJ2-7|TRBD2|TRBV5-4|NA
TGTGCCAGCAGCCCGCACCGGACTAGCGGGGTCTACGAGCAGTACTTC
CASSPHRTSGVYEQYF
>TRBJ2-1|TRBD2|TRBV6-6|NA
TGTGCCAGCAAGGTAGCGGGAGTTGGTAATGAGCAGTTCTTC
CASKVAGVGNEQFF
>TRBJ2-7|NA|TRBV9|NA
TGTGCCAGCAGCGTAGGAGGCGGACTCTCCTACGAGCAGTACTTC
CASSVGGGLSYEQYF
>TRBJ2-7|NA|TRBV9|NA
TGTGCCAGCAGCGTAGTTGGAGAGGGAGAGCAGTACTTC
CASSVVGEGEQYF
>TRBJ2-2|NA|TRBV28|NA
TGTGCCAGCAGTTTATGGTCCCCGGGTGGCACCGGGGAGCTGTTTTTT
CASSLWSPGGTGELFF